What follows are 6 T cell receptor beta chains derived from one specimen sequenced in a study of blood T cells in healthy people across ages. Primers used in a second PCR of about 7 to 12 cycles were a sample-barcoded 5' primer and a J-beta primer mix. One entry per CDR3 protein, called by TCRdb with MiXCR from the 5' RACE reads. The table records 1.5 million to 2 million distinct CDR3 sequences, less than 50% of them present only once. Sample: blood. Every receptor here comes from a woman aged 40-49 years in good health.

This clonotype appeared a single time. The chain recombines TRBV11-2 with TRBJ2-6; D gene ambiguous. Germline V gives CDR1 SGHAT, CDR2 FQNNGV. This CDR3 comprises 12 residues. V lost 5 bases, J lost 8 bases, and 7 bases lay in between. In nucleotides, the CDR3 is TGTGCCAGCAGCCGGATCACCAACGTCCTGACTTTC. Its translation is CASSRITNVLTF.

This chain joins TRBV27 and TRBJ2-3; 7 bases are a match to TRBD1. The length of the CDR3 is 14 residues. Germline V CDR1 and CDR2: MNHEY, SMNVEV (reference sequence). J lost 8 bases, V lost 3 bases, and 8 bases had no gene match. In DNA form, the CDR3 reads TGTGCCAGCAGTTTGAGGACAGGAAGAAGTACGCAGTATTTT. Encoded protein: CASSLRTGRSTQYF.

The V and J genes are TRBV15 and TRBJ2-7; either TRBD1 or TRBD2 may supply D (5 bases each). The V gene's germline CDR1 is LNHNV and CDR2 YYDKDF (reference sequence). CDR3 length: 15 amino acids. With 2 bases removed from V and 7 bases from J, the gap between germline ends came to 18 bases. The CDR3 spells CATSRTRGDVGEQYF. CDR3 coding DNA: TGTGCCACCAGCAGAACCCGAGGGGATGTAGGGGAGCAGTACTTC.

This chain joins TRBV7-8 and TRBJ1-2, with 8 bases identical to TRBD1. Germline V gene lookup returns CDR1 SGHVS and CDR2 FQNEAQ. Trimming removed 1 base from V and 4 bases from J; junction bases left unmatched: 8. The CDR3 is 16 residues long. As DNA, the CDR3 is TGTGCCAGCAGCTTAGGGCTTTACAGGGGGTCCTATGGCTACACCTTC. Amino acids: CASSLGLYRGSYGYTF.

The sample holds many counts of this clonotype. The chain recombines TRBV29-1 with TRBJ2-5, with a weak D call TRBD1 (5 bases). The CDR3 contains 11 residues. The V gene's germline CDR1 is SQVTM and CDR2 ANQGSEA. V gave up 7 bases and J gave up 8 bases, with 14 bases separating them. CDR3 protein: CSAHTGSTQYF. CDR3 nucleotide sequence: TGCAGCGCTCATACAGGATCAACCCAGTACTTC.

CDR3 residues: CASTSPGTGSREQYF. Written as DNA, the CDR3 is TGTGCCAGCACAAGTCCCGGGACAGGTTCCCGCGAGCAGTACTTC. The V call is TRBV5-6, the J call TRBJ2-7; 8 nucleotides line up with TRBD1. V was clipped by 6 bases and J by 6 bases; unmatched bases: 14. Germline CDR1 and CDR2: SGHDT and YYEEEE. CDR3 length equals 15 residues.